This paragraph reports one TCR beta chain. The sample is drawn from a study of control samples from healthy donors and cancer patients. V dropped 1 base and J dropped 0 bases, with 14 bases sitting between them. Germline loops: CDR1 SGHAT, CDR2 FQNNGV. The CDR3 is made up of 17 amino acids. Measured with immunoSEQ multiplex PCR; TCRdb has only the in-frame clones, and not every one. The sample has 140,000 to 150,000 clones; 91% are singletons. This rearrangement joins TRBV11-2 to TRBJ2-3; D tentatively fits TRBD1 or TRBD2 (6 bases each). The sequence was obtained from a man aged 25-40 years in good health. The sample was blood. The CDR3 DNA sequence: TGTGCCAGCAGCTTAGTTTCCGGGGGCCTAAGCACAGATACGCAGTATTTT. Residues: CASSLVSGGLSTDTQYF.